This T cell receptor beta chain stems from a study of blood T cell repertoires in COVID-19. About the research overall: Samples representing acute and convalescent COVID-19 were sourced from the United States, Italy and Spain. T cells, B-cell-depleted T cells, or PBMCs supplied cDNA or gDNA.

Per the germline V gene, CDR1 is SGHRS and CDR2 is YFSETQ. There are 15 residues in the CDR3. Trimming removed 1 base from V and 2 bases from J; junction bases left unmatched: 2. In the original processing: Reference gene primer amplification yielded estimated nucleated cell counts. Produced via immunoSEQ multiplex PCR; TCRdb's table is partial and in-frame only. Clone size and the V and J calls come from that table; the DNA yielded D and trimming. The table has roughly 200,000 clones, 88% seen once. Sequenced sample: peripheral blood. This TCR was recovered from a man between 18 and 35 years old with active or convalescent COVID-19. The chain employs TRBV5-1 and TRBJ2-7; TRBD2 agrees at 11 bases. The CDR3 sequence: CASSLTTSGTYEQYF. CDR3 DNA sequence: TGCGCCAGCAGCTTGACGACTAGCGGGACCTACGAGCAGTACTTC.